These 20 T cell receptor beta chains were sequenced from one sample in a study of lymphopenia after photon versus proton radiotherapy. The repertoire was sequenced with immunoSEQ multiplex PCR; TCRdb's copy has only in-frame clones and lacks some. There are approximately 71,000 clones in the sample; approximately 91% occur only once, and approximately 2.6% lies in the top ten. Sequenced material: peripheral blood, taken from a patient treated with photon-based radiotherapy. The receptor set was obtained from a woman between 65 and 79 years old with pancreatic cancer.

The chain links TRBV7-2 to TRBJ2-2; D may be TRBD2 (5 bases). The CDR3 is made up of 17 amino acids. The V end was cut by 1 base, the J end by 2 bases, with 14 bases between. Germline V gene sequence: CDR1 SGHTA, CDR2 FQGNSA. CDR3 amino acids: CASSLVLAEVNTGELFF. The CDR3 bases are TGTGCCAGCAGCTTAGTTCTAGCAGAAGTTAACACCGGGGAGCTGTTTTTT.

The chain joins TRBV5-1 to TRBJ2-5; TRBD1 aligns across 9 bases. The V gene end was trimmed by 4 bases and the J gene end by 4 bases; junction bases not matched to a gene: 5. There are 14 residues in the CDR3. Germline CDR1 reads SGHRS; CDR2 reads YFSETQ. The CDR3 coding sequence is TGCGCCAGCAGCCCCGGGACAGGGAGAGAGACCCAGTACTTC. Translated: CASSPGTGRETQYF.

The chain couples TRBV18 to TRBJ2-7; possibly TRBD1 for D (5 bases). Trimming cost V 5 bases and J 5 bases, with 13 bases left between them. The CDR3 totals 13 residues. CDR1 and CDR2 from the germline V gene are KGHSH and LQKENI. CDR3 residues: CASSARGNHEQYF. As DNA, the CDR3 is TGTGCCAGCTCAGCTAGGGGTAACCACGAGCAGTACTTC. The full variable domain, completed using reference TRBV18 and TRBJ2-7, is NAGVMQNPRHLVRRRGQEARLRCSPMKGHSHVYWYRQLPEEGLKFMVYLQKENIIDESGMPKERFSAEFPKEGPSILRIQQVVRGDSAAYFCASSARGNHEQYFGPGTRLTVT.

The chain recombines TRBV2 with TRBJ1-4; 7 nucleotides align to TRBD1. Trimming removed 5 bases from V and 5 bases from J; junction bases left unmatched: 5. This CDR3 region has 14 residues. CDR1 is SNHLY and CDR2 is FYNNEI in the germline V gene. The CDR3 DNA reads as TGTGCCAGCAGTATGGACAGGCGGAATGAAAAACTGTTTTTT. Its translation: CASSMDRRNEKLFF.

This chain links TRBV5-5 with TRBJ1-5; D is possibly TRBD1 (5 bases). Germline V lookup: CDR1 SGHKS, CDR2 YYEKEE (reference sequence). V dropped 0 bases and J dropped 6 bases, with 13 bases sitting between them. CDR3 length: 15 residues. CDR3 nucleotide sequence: TGTGCCAGCAGCTTGGCCGTAGGGGAAGGTCAGCCCCAGCATTTT. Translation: CASSLAVGEGQPQHF.

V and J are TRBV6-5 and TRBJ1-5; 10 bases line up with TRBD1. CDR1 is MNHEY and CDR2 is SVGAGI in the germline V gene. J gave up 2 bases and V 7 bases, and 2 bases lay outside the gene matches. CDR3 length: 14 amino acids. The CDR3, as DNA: TGTGCCAGCAAGGGACAGGGGCGCAATCAGCCCCAGCATTTT. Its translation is CASKGQGRNQPQHF.

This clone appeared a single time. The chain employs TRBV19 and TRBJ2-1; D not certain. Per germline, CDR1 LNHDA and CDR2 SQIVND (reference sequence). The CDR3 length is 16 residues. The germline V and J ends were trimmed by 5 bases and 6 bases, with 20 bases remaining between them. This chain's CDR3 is CASSLFRIHGVNEQFF. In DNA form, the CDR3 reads TGTGCCAGTAGTCTCTTTAGAATTCACGGCGTCAATGAGCAGTTCTTC.

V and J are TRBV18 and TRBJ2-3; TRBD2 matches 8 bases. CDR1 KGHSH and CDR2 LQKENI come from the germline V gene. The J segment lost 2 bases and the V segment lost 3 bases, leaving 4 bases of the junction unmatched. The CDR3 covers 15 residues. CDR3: CASSPKAGDTDTQYF. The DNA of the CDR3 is TGTGCCAGCTCACCCAAAGCGGGAGACACAGATACGCAGTATTTT.

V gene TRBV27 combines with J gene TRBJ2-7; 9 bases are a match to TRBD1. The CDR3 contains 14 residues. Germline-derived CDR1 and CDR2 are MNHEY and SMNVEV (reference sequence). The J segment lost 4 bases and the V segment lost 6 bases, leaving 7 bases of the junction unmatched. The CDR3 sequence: CASRAAGQGYEQYF. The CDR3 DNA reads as TGTGCCAGCAGGGCCGCGGGACAGGGTTACGAGCAGTACTTC.

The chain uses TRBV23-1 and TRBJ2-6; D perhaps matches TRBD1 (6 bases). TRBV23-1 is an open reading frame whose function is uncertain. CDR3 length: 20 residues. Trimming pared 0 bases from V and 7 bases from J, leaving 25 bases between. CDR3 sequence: CASSQSSRVRPDRHANVLTF. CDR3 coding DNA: TGCGCCAGCAGTCAATCGAGTAGGGTCAGGCCGGACAGACATGCCAACGTCCTGACTTTC.

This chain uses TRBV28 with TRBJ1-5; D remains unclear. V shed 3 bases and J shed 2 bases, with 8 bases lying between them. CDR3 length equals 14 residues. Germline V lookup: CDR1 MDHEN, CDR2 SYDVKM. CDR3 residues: CASSLGYRNQPQHF. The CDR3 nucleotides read TGTGCCAGCAGTTTGGGGTATCGCAATCAGCCCCAGCATTTT.

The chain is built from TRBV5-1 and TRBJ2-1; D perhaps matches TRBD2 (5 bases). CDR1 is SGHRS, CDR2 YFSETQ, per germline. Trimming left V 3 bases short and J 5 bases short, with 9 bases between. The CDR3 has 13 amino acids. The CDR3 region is CASSSTGDNEQFF. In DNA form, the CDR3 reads TGCGCCAGCAGCTCCACCGGGGACAATGAGCAGTTCTTC.

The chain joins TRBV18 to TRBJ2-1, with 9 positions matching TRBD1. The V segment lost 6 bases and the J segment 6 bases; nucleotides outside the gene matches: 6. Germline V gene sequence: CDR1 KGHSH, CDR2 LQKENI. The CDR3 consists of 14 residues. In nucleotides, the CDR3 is TGTGCCAGCTCCAGGACAGGGGAGGTCAATGAGCAGTTCTTC. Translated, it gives CASSRTGEVNEQFF.

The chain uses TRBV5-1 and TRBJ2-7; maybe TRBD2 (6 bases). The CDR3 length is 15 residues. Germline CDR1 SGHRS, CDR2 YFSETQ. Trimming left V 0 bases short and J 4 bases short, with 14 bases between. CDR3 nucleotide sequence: TGCGCCAGCAGCTTGGAGGCTAGCGCGACGTACGAGCAGTACTTC. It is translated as CASSLEASATYEQYF. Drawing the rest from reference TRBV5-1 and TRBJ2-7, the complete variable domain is KAGVTQTPRYLIKTRGQQVTLSCSPISGHRSVSWYQQTPGQGLQFLFEYFSETQRNKGNFPGRFSGRQFSNSRSEMNVSTLELGDSALYLCASSLEASATYEQYFGPGTRLTVT.

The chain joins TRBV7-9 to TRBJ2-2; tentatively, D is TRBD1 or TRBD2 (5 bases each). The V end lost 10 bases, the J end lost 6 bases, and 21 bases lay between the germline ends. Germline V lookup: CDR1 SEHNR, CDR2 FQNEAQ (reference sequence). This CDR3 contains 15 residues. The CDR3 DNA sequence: TGTGCCATAATCCGGGACCCAAAAACCCCCGGGGAGCTGTTTTTT. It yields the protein CAIIRDPKTPGELFF.

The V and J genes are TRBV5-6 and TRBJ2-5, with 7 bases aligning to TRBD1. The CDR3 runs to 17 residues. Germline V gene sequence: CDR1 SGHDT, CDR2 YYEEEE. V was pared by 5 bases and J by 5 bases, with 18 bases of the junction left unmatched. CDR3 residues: CASRFGGRQGFRETQYF. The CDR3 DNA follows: TGTGCCAGCAGATTTGGAGGACGACAGGGTTTCAGGGAGACCCAGTACTTC.

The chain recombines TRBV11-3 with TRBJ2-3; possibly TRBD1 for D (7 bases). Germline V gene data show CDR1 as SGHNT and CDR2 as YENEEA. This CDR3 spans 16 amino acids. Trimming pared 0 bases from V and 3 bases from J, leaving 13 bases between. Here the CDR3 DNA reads TGTGCCAGCAGCTTAGAGGGTGCAGGGGGGACAGATACGCAGTATTTT. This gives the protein CASSLEGAGGTDTQYF.

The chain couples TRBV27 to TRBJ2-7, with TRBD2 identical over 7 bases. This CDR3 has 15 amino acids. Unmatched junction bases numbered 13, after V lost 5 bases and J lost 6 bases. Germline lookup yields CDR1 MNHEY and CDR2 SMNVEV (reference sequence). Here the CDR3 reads CASSPPGRILGEQYF. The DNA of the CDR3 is TGTGCCAGCAGTCCACCCGGGAGGATACTCGGCGAGCAGTACTTC.

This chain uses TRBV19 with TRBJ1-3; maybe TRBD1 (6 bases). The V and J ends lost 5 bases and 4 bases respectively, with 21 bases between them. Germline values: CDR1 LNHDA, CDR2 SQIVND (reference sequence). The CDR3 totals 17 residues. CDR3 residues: CASSRTVPLVLGNTIYF. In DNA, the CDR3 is TGTGCCAGTAGTCGGACAGTACCACTGGTACTGGGAAACACCATATATTTT.

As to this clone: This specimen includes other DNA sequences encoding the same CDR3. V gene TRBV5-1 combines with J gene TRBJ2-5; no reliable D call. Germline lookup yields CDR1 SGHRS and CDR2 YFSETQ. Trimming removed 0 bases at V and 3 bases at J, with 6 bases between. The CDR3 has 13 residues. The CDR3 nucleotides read TGCGCCAGCAGCTTGGGGGGAAAAGAGACCCAGTACTTC. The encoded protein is CASSLGGKETQYF.